The 5 T cell receptor beta chains given below trace back to one sample, sequenced in a study of shared clonotypes between healthy human individuals. Some clones are missing from TCRdb's copy, which holds only in-frame ones; the method was immunoSEQ multiplex PCR. This table has approximately 1,500,000 clones, roughly 95% appearing once. Sequenced: naive CD4+ T cells sorted from blood. Noted subset: CD45RA+ positively selected. The receptor source for this set is a man under 40 in good health.

CDR3 region: CASSNPGLVYNEQFF. The CDR3 bases are TGTGCCAGCAGCAATCCGGGACTAGTGTACAATGAGCAGTTCTTC. This chain links TRBV7-9 with TRBJ2-1, with 8 bases lining up with TRBD2. This CDR3 comprises 15 residues. CDR1 is SEHNR and CDR2 is FQNEAQ in the germline V gene (reference sequence). V was pared by 5 bases and J by 4 bases, with 7 bases of the junction left unmatched.

V gene TRBV6-5 combines with J gene TRBJ1-5, with a possible D match to TRBD1 (5 bases). The ends were cut back, 1 base at V and 6 bases at J, with 10 bases in the middle. CDR1 and CDR2 (germline): MNHEY, SVGAGI. The CDR3 has 14 residues. CDR3 in amino acids: CASSYLGHGQPQHF. In DNA form, the CDR3 reads TGTGCCAGCAGTTACTTGGGGCACGGTCAGCCCCAGCATTTT.

J is TRBJ1-3 and V is TRBV28; D ambiguous. The germline V gene encodes CDR1 MDHEN and CDR2 SYDVKM. The length of the CDR3 is 11 residues. The V end was cut by 10 bases, the J end by 14 bases, with 18 bases between. The CDR3 DNA follows: TGTGCCACGCTATCCTTGAATAAGGTATATTTT. Amino acid sequence: CATLSLNKVYF.

V gene TRBV19 combines with J gene TRBJ2-1; TRBD1 matches 8 bases. Germline CDR1 is LNHDA and CDR2 is SQIVND (reference sequence). Trimming took 6 bases from V and 0 from J; bases not matched to a gene: 7. This CDR3 comprises 16 residues. The CDR3 bases are TGTGCCAGTAGCCACAGGGGGACCATCTCCTACAATGAGCAGTTCTTC. This translates into CASSHRGTISYNEQFF.

This chain uses TRBV7-9 with TRBJ1-5, with TRBD1 matching 7 bases. V gave up 5 bases and J gave up 4 bases; unmatched junction bases: 5. Germline V gene data show CDR1 as SEHNR and CDR2 as FQNEAQ (reference sequence). There are 14 residues in the CDR3. The CDR3 reads CASSRDSRNQPQHF. CDR3 nucleotides: TGTGCCAGCAGCAGGGACAGCCGTAATCAGCCCCAGCATTTT. Looking up the rest from reference TRBV7-9 and TRBJ1-5 gives the full variable domain: DTGVSQNPRHKITKRGQNVTFRCDPISEHNRLYWYRQTLGQGPEFLTYFQNEAQLEKSRLLSDRFSAERPKGSFSTLEIQRTEQGDSAMYLCASSRDSRNQPQHFGDGTRLSIL.